This T cell receptor beta chain was recovered during a study of Ad26.COV2.S vaccination and SARS-CoV-2 variants. Turning to the study itself: The vaccine Ad26.COV2.S was put into the muscle once, or twice with 56 days between.

Points on this clone: Antigen specificity is unknown.

Generated by immunoSEQ multiplex PCR, the TCRdb table keeps only in-frame clones and is missing some. Counted here are hundreds of thousands of clones, 87% occurring once; the ten biggest clones make up approximately 3.6%. Study-wide points: TCR breadth and depth analyses may have underestimated total T cell responses. Following vaccination, spike-specific CD8+ and CD4+ T cell responses reportedly exhibited substantial breadth.

Described treatment: approximately 18 received Ad26.COV2.S at low or high dose, single or two shots; roughly five received placebo; per-sample allocation not given. Material that was analyzed had been drawn on day 63 after the first vaccine or placebo injection. It was an adult aged 18-55 years in Boston who was the donor. The source of this sequence is a person between 18 and 65 years old who received the Ad26.COV2.S COVID-19 vaccine or a placebo. This material consisted of peripheral blood, taken in a trial of Ad26.COV2.S vaccine versus placebo.

The CDR3 sequence: CASRPGQNTEAFF. The DNA of the CDR3 is TGTGCCAGCAGACCGGGACAGAACACTGAAGCTTTCTTT. This rearrangement joins TRBV6-6 to TRBJ1-1; weak D call: TRBD1 (6 bases). V was pared by 6 bases and J by 1 base, with 9 bases between. Germline V CDR1 and CDR2: MNHNY, SVGAGI (reference sequence). This CDR3 contains 13 residues.